The rows below give T cell receptor beta chains drawn from one sample of a study of shared clonotypes between healthy human individuals. Profiling relied on immunoSEQ multiplex PCR, and the TCRdb table lists in-frame clones only, not all of them. The data show over 2 million clones, 95% seen once. The sample comprised naive CD4+ T cells sorted from blood. The origin of the receptors is a man aged 18 to 30 in good health. CDR3s include the opening cysteine and the closing phenylalanine or tryptophan. The D gene is left open where the match is weak. Rows may omit the clone size; those that give it use once, few, many or a size class.

d_call	clone_size	v_call	j_call	cdr3_nt	cdr3_aa
TRBD2	-	TRBV27	TRBJ2-7	TGTGCCAGCAGTTTAGGGGGACTAGCTCCTTACGAGCAGTACTTC	CASSLGGLAPYEQYF
TRBD1	-	TRBV7-2	TRBJ1-4	TGTGCCAGCAGCTTACGGACAGGGCGGAATGAAAAACTGTTTTTT	CASSLRTGRNEKLFF
TRBD2	-	TRBV5-1	TRBJ2-3	TGCGCCAGCAGCCAGATGCCAGCGGGGCCTCTGGATACGCAGTATTTT	CASSQMPAGPLDTQYF
-	-	TRBV7-2	TRBJ2-5	TGTGCCAGCAGCTTAGTTGGGCGGGACCAAGAGACCCAGTACTTC	CASSLVGRDQETQYF
TRBD1	-	TRBV10-3	TRBJ1-2	TGTGCCATCACTCCGGGACAGATATATGGCTACACCTTC	CAITPGQIYGYTF
-	-	TRBV6-1	TRBJ2-6	TGTGCCAGCAGTGCGGCAGGGACTGGGGCCAACGTCCTGACTTTC	CASSAAGTGANVLTF
-	-	TRBV27	TRBJ2-1	TGTGCCAGCAGTTGGGACCCCACAGGCCCCTACAATGAGCAGTTCTTC	CASSWDPTGPYNEQFF
-	-	TRBV18	TRBJ2-7	TGTGCCAGCTCCCTGGGAGGCTCCTACGAGCAGTACTTC	CASSLGGSYEQYF
TRBD1	-	TRBV30	TRBJ2-7	TGTGCCCGAGGGGGCAGGGGGCCTAGCGAGCAGTACTTC	CARGGRGPSEQYF
-	-	TRBV6-5	TRBJ1-2	TGTGCCAGCAATGCTCAGGGGACGAATGGCTACACCTTC	CASNAQGTNGYTF
-	-	TRBV11-2	TRBJ1-6	TGTGCCAGCAGCCCCCGAGTGGGGGCATCCTATAATTCACCCCTCCACTTT	CASSPRVGASYNSPLHF
TRBD1	-	TRBV5-6	TRBJ1-2	TGTGCCAGCAGCCCCCCGGGACAGGGGAACTATGGCTACACCTTC	CASSPPGQGNYGYTF
-	-	TRBV5-1	TRBJ2-7	TGCGCCAGCAGCTTGGCCCGGGACCGATACGAGCAGTACTTC	CASSLARDRYEQYF
-	-	TRBV2	TRBJ2-7	TGTGCCAGCCGGACAGTCTCCTACGAGCAGTACTTC	CASRTVSYEQYF
-	-	TRBV10-2	TRBJ2-3	TGCGCCATCCTATCCCCCGGGACCAATACGCAGTATTTT	CAILSPGTNTQYF
-	-	TRBV6-5	TRBJ2-5	TGTGCCAGCAGTTACTCCTCAGGGGATGGTGAGACCCAGTACTTC	CASSYSSGDGETQYF
-	-	TRBV18	TRBJ2-7	TGTGCCAGCTCACGTGTGGGCACATCCTACGAGCAGTACTTC	CASSRVGTSYEQYF
-	-	TRBV5-1	TRBJ2-2	TGCGCCAGCAGCTTGGCCGACTTCGGGGAGCTGTTTTTT	CASSLADFGELFF
-	-	TRBV30	TRBJ2-1	TGTGCCTGGAGTGTACGGGCCGGGAATGAGCAGTTCTTC	CAWSVRAGNEQFF
-	-	TRBV5-5	TRBJ1-5	TGTGCCAGCACCCCCCCACAGGCTAGCAATCAGCCCCAGCATTTT	CASTPPQASNQPQHF
-	-	TRBV6-5	TRBJ2-6	TGTGCCAGCAGACGGGCCGTCTCTGGGGCCAACGTCCTGACTTTC	CASRRAVSGANVLTF
-	-	TRBV4-3	TRBJ2-1	TGCGCCAGCAGCCAAAGGGTTGGCAATGAGCAGTTCTTC	CASSQRVGNEQFF
-	-	TRBV9	TRBJ1-1	TGTGCCAGCAGCGTAGGACCAGAGAACACTGAAGCTTTCTTT	CASSVGPENTEAFF
-	-	TRBV5-4	TRBJ2-2	TGTGCCAGCAGCTTGGGAGGACAGGCATCGGGAGGCGAGCTGTTTTTT	CASSLGGQASGGELFF
-	-	TRBV5-1	TRBJ1-1	TGCGCCAGCAGCACCGGCGGGGCCACTGAAGCTTTCTTT	CASSTGGATEAFF
-	-	TRBV2	TRBJ1-5	TGTGCCAGCAAAACAGGACGGGCCAATCAGCCCCAGCATTTT	CASKTGRANQPQHF
-	-	TRBV7-9	TRBJ1-1	TGTGCCAGCAGCTTAGAGCTCGGTCAGGGGCACACTGAAGCTTTCTTT	CASSLELGQGHTEAFF
TRBD1	-	TRBV6-1	TRBJ2-2	TGTGCCAGTTCCGGACAGGGACAAACCGGGGAGCTGTTTTTT	CASSGQGQTGELFF
-	-	TRBV5-1	TRBJ1-1	TGCGCCAGCAGCTTGGATAGGACAGAGAACACTGAAGCTTTCTTT	CASSLDRTENTEAFF
TRBD1	-	TRBV6-5	TRBJ2-7	TGTGCCAGCAGTTACGGACAGGGAGACCCCTACGAGCAGTACTTC	CASSYGQGDPYEQYF
-	-	TRBV28	TRBJ2-3	TGTGCCAGCAGCGTCTACGAACAGAACACAGATACGCAGTATTTT	CASSVYEQNTDTQYF
TRBD1	once	TRBV14	TRBJ1-4	TGTGCCAGCAGCCATGGGGACAGGGCAAGGAATGAAAAACTGTTTTTT	CASSHGDRARNEKLFF
-	-	TRBV9	TRBJ2-7	TGTGCCAGCAGCGTAGGTGGGAGCTCCTACGAGCAGTACTTC	CASSVGGSSYEQYF
TRBD2	-	TRBV4-1	TRBJ2-5	TGCGCCAGCAGCCAAGGGGTGACACTAGCGGAGACCCAGTACTTC	CASSQGVTLAETQYF
-	few	TRBV19	TRBJ1-6	TGTGCCAGTACCACTAACAGACCGAATTCACCCCTCCACTTT	CASTTNRPNSPLHF
-	-	TRBV30	TRBJ1-3	TGTGCCTGGAGTGTAGGGGTCTCAAGCTCTGGAAACACCATATATTTT	CAWSVGVSSSGNTIYF
TRBD1	-	TRBV30	TRBJ1-4	TGTGCCTGGGACCCCAGGACAGGGGATGAAAAACTGTTTTTT	CAWDPRTGDEKLFF
TRBD1	-	TRBV29-1	TRBJ1-1	TGCAGCGTGGGGGACAGGGGGGTAGGTACTGAAGCTTTCTTT	CSVGDRGVGTEAFF
TRBD1	-	TRBV11-3	TRBJ2-5	TGTGCCAGCAGCACGGACAGGGGGAAGACCCAGTACTTC	CASSTDRGKTQYF
-	-	TRBV4-3	TRBJ2-7	TGCGCCAGCAGCCAAGAAGCCCCCGGACGGGGCCCCTACGAGCAGTACTTC	CASSQEAPGRGPYEQYF
-	-	TRBV6-6	TRBJ1-5	TGTGCCAGCAGTTCTGGGGGTCAGCCCCAGCATTTT	CASSSGGQPQHF
TRBD1	once	TRBV28	TRBJ1-1	TGTGCCAGCAGTACCAGCCTCGGGACAGGCTCTTTCTTT	CASSTSLGTGSFF
-	-	TRBV5-1	TRBJ2-5	TGCGCCAGCAGCTTGGAGAGTAGTACGGAGACCCAGTACTTC	CASSLESSTETQYF
TRBD1	-	TRBV7-8	TRBJ1-1	TGTGCCAGCAGCTTAGGGGGACAGATGAACACTGAAGCTTTCTTT	CASSLGGQMNTEAFF
-	-	TRBV5-4	TRBJ2-3	TGTGCCAGCAGGAAGGGCACAGATACGCAGTATTTT	CASRKGTDTQYF
TRBD1	-	TRBV11-1	TRBJ1-3	TGTGCCAGCAGCATCACCGGGACAGCCTCTGGAAACACCATATATTTT	CASSITGTASGNTIYF
-	-	TRBV7-6	TRBJ2-6	TGTGCCAGCAGCTTACAAGGCGGTGGTGGGGCCAACGTCCTGACTTTC	CASSLQGGGGANVLTF
TRBD1	-	TRBV28	TRBJ2-7	TGTGCCAGCTCCACAGGGGGAAAATCCTACGAGCAGTACTTC	CASSTGGKSYEQYF
-	-	TRBV7-9	TRBJ2-7	TGTGCCAGCAGCTTAGCGCCTTATGAGAGCTCCTACGAGCAGTACTTC	CASSLAPYESSYEQYF
-	-	TRBV11-1	TRBJ2-7	TGTGCCAGCAGCCAAGGGGACCCCTACGAGCAGTACTTC	CASSQGDPYEQYF
-	-	TRBV10-3	TRBJ1-1	TGTGCCGCGGGGGGTTTTAACACTGAAGCTTTCTTT	CAAGGFNTEAFF
-	-	TRBV7-3	TRBJ2-3	TGTGCCAGCAGCTTGACAGGAGGAACAGATACGCAGTATTTT	CASSLTGGTDTQYF
TRBD2	-	TRBV7-2	TRBJ2-3	TGTGCCAGCAGCTTAGCGCTCCTTCGGACTAGCGGGAGGGCCGGCACAGATACGCAGTATTTT	CASSLALLRTSGRAGTDTQYF
-	once	TRBV7-3	TRBJ2-2	TGTGCCAGCAGCTTATACCCCGGGGAGCTGTTTTTT	CASSLYPGELFF